This record concerns one T cell receptor beta chain sequence. Its antigen is still unknown. Qualities for individual bases were not recorded, and no much larger clone is one base off. The entry originates in a study of blood T cell repertoires in COVID-19 (dated by TCRdb to the early 2020s). Background on the whole study: Collaborator samples came from the United States, Italy and Spain and covered acute and convalescent phases of COVID-19. Subjects who had been exposed to COVID-19, were actively infected with it, or had recovered from it provided the deeply sampled blood TCRbeta repertoires that made up the dataset. The samples were drawn from two sources: the first 160 participants of the ongoing ImmuneRACE study, and over 1,000 subjects contributed by 6 global collaborators. A freely available public database, intended as a resource for researchers studying the immune response to SARS-CoV-2, is where the repertoires were released. Nearly every sample came with metadata listing a de-identified subject ID, COVID-19 status, age in years and sex. The material from the prospective study consisted of cDNA or gDNA derived from T cells, B-cell-depleted T cells, or PBMCs. HLA class I and class II types, where available, came from metadata supplied by the sample provider rather than from assay-based typing. General conclusions and limits of the study: How much clinical and demographic metadata was included differed by source and by participant, and the metadata was provided uncurated.

TCRbeta CDR3 regions were amplified from genomic DNA by means of the immunoSEQ Assay, a bias-controlled multiplex PCR. The authors' pipeline ran thus. Nucleated cell counts per sample were estimated from amplification of reference gene primers within the assay. To quantify the absolute abundance of each unique TCRbeta CDR3 rearrangement, sequence reads were collapsed and filtered. For each sample, productive Simpson clonality was calculated as the square root of Simpson's diversity index across productive rearrangements. TCRdb stores this immuneACCESS table with in-frame sequences only. Part of the clones is absent; in the studies checked, under half of the shortfall reflects unresolved V genes, and no reason is known for the rest. For V, J and clone size, that table is used; D and trimming come from the DNA. The sample table holds about 150,000 clones, of which 86% were seen once. The biggest ten clones account for 7% of the sample.

For CDR1 and CDR2, the germline V gene (reference sequence) lists LNHDA and SQIVND. The germline ends are 16 bases apart after V is trimmed by 3 bases and J by 5 bases. The CDR3 runs 15 amino acids, cysteine and phenylalanine included. The entry retains the CDR3 DNA only, 45 bases that are in frame from base 1. Collaborating institutions collected whole blood in K2EDTA tubes following their own protocols. Collaborator samples were shipped for TCRbeta analysis as frozen whole blood, isolated PBMCs, or DNA extracted from either sample type. This TCR came from a man aged 50 to 60 with active or convalescent COVID-19. This chain is built from TRBV19 and TRBJ1-1, with TRBD1 tentatively as D gene (5 bases match). Sequencing was carried out using peripheral blood. The CDR3 amino acid sequence is: CASSIFSQGGTEAFF. The nucleotides read TGTGCCAGTAGTATTTTTTCCCAGGGAGGGACTGAAGCTTTCTTT.